Detailed here is one TCR beta chain. In the study's own analysis: Reference gene primer amplification gave nucleated cell count estimates. TCRdb's copy holds only in-frame clones and misses some; the assay was immunoSEQ multiplex PCR. The D gene and trimming were derived from the DNA, and the V and J assignments and clone size from that table. The sample holds about 500,000 clones, 70% to 90% seen once. CDR3 size: 16 residues. V dropped 5 bases and J dropped 0; count of bases not matched to a gene: 9. Germline V gene data show CDR1 as LNHDA and CDR2 as SQIVND (reference sequence). This entry belongs to a study of blood T cell repertoires in COVID-19. Background on the study: Acute-phase and convalescent COVID-19 samples originated in the United States, Italy and Spain.

This sequence joins TRBV19 and TRBJ2-5; 7 bases are a match to TRBD2. This TCR derives from a woman aged 45-59 years with COVID-19, enrolled during active disease. Sequencing input: peripheral blood. CDR3: CASSSSRDYYQETQYF. In DNA form, the CDR3 reads TGTGCCAGTAGTTCGAGCCGGGACTACTACCAAGAGACCCAGTACTTC.